The following is a T cell receptor (beta chain) sequence with its context. This clone's antigen is unknown. No quality values exist for individual bases; no much larger clone is one base distant. The immunoSEQ hsTCRB v3.0 assay was used at survey level resolution to sequence the TRB variable region. The targeted TRB sequencing depth was roughly 40,000-50,000 T-cell genomes per sample. An Illumina MiSeq with a v3 150-cycle kit was used to sequence the pooled TRB libraries. The authors' pipeline ran thus. Analysis of repertoires was carried out in R inside a reproducible Nextflow workflow spanning QC, data transformation and analysis. LymphoSeq2, an R package for exploring AIRR-Seq data, was used to implement the custom analyses. A few samples that yielded fewer than 5000 total TRB sequences were excluded, so that fewer than 250 HIV repertoires were analyzed. Of the 188 retained HIV repertoires, roughly 61 were collected before and around 130 after ART initiation. Repertoires were downsampled to 5000 TRB nucleotide sequences, and summary statistics were averaged over 100 downsampling iterations. The analysis kept only TRB sequences whose CDR3 regions were at least seven amino acids long. Diversity was assessed using a clonality score derived from Shannon entropy and using the Gini coefficient. In the repertoire networks, any two of the top 5000 CDR3 amino acid sequences were linked whenever the two sequences differed by an edit distance of one. GLIPH2 predicted antigen specificity groups and MHC restriction for TRB CDR3 amino acid sequences. To flag known CMV, EBV, HIV or tissue antigen associations, CDR3 amino acid sequences were matched against VDJdb and McPAS-TCR. Pre-ART, post-ART and control groups were compared with Wilcoxon signed-rank tests and Holm-Bonferroni correction. In its TCRdb copy, this immuneACCESS table keeps in-frame sequences only and misses some clones. Where compared with another copy, unresolved V genes explain less than half of these, and the others have no known cause. The D gene and trimming were derived from the DNA, and the V and J assignments and clone size from that table. The sample table lists 45,000 or so clones, 85% to 95% of them with a count of one. The ten top clones hold less than 2.5% of the sample.

The CDR3 runs 14 amino acids, cysteine and phenylalanine included. The only DNA kept is the CDR3, 42 bases in frame from the first base. The trim is 1 base for V and 0 bases for J, with a gap of 4 bases between the germline ends. The germline V gene yields SNHLY for CDR1 and FYNNEI for CDR2. The data originate from a study of long-term antiretroviral therapy in people with HIV (dated by TCRdb to 2022 to 2024). Background on the whole study: The earliest samples were collected about a decade before the 2015 WHO recommendation for immediate ART, when ART was typically delayed until CD4 counts fell. A retrospective serial study tested whether ART initiation and durable HIV suppression were associated with changes in peripheral blood TRB repertoire composition and diversity. A total of 150 to 200 cryopreserved PBMC samples came from 25 to 35 adults with confirmed HIV infection and were collected serially over a mean of roughly 6 years (range 1-12). About 35% of the 30 participants with HIV were female. No cross-contamination during QIAcube processing was seen in test extractions of a monoclonal T-cell line run alongside about 33 polyclonal samples.

On the study overall, not on this receptor specifically: Because pre-ART samples had limited cell numbers, unsorted PBMC were profiled rather than sorted CD4+ and CD8+ T cells. Inferences about post-ART repertoire changes were limited because no data were available on ART adherence, viral resistance or therapy changes. Narrower CDR3 length ranges were observed in HIV repertoires than in controls, and an antigen-experienced repertoire with only a slight naive shift after ART was suggested by the network structure. Expanded TRB clones identified before ART initiation dominated the repertoire at all time points, although this dominance fluctuated and declined in many PLHIV after ART. A significant increase in TRB diversity was found to be associated with ART initiation, although TRB diversity was observed to remain significantly below that of transplant donor controls even after long-term ART. The samples span the years 2004 to 2017, and the ART regimens used may be less effective than current regimens. Owing to limited PBMC availability, only the TCR beta chain was sequenced, without alpha chain pairing.

Inclusion was restricted to participants for whom at least one PBMC sample before ART initiation and at least two post-ART samples were available. Treatment was received in the United States of America by all participants with HIV. Cryopreserved samples of roughly 0.95-10 million PBMC were thawed and washed before DNA extraction. At the time of the earliest PBMC sample, participants with HIV were aged between roughly 20 and 60 years. Each participant contributed PBMC samples from 1-4 timepoints before ART initiation and 2-8 timepoints after ART initiation, with a median of 7 samples. Serial HIV viral load, CD4+ T-cell count, ART history and demographic data were obtained for every participant. A Qiagen kit on a QIAcube was used to extract genomic DNA from unsorted PBMC, with samples processed in batches of 12.

In this chain, TRBV2 is recombined with TRBJ1-5; the D gene assignment is ambiguous. Sequenced here: unsorted PBMCs, sampled about 9 years after starting antiretroviral therapy. This receptor was obtained from a young man with HIV. The CDR3 reads CASSEVYSNQPQHF. Read as DNA, the sequence is TGTGCCAGCAGTGAAGTCTATAGCAATCAGCCCCAGCATTTT.